Shown below are 21 T cell receptor beta chains from a single sample sequenced in a study of blood T cells in healthy people across ages. For the second PCR, which ran for 7 to 11 cycles, a sample-barcoded 5' primer and a J-beta primer mix were used. TCRdb re-called the 5' RACE reads with MiXCR, one entry per CDR3 protein. The table includes about 570,000 distinct CDR3 sequences, 25% to 35% detected once. These data were also filed under a second study, of T cells of mothers and their children.

Input material: blood. These receptor sequences come from a boy between 2 and 10 years old in good health.

There are a few counts of this clonotype. The V and J genes are TRBV15 and TRBJ2-7; TRBD2 matches at 7 bases. This CDR3 region has 16 residues. Per the germline V gene, CDR1 is LNHNV and CDR2 is YYDKDF (reference sequence). V gave up 3 bases and J gave up 7 bases; unmatched junction bases: 15. The CDR3 nucleotides are TGTGCCACCAGCAGTGGTTTAAGCGGGAAGGCGGAGGAGCAGTACTTC. Translating gives CATSSGLSGKAEEQYF. Together with reference TRBV15 and TRBJ2-7, the CDR3 gives the full variable domain: DAMVIQNPRYQVTQFGKPVTLSCSQTLNHNVMYWYQQKSSQAPKLLFHYYDKDFNNEADTPDNFQSRRPNTSFCFLDIRSPGLGDTAMYLCATSSGLSGKAEEQYFGPGTRLTVT.

This clonotype was counted a few times. The chain links TRBV7-9 to TRBJ2-7; D uncertain. This CDR3 is 14 amino acids long. Trimming stripped 5 bases from V and 2 bases from J, with 13 bases between. Germline V CDR1 and CDR2: SEHNR, FQNEAQ (reference sequence). The CDR3 reads CASSPFRLTYEQYF. CDR3 nucleotide sequence: TGTGCCAGCAGCCCCTTTCGGTTGACCTACGAGCAGTACTTC.

V gene TRBV7-2 combines with J gene TRBJ2-7; TRBD2 matches 11 bases. The CDR3 loop spans 15 amino acids. V lost 3 bases and J lost 3; bases outside the gene matches: 4. Germline V gives CDR1 SGHTA, CDR2 FQGNSA. The DNA of the CDR3 is TGTGCCAGCAGCTTCGCAACTAGCGGGGGCTACGAGCAGTACTTC. Encoded protein: CASSFATSGGYEQYF. Based on the CDR3 plus reference TRBV7-2 and TRBJ2-7, the full variable domain is GAGVSQSPSNKVTEKGKDVELRCDPISGHTALYWYRQSLGQGLEFLIYFQGNSAPDKSGLPSDRFSAERTGGSVSTLTIQRTQQEDSAVYLCASSFATSGGYEQYFGPGTRLTVT.

The V and J genes are TRBV2 and TRBJ2-1; 11 bases agree with TRBD2. Trimming cost V 2 bases and J 4 bases; bases outside gene matches: 4. CDR3 length: 16 amino acids. Looked up from germline, CDR1 is SNHLY and CDR2 is FYNNEI. CDR3 coding DNA: TGTGCCAGCAGTGAATCGGGACTAGCGGCATACAATGAGCAGTTCTTC. Residues: CASSESGLAAYNEQFF.

The chain recombines TRBV6-1 with TRBJ1-3; D not resolved. Trimming stripped 8 bases from V and 0 bases from J, with 17 bases between. Per germline, CDR1 MNHNS and CDR2 SASEGT. CDR3 length equals 16 residues. CDR3 bases: TGTGCCAGCGCTTTCGGCAGGCCCTTCTCTGGAAACACCATATATTTT. Its translation is CASAFGRPFSGNTIYF.

This chain links TRBV7-2 with TRBJ2-7; D perhaps matches TRBD2 (6 bases). In germline, CDR1 is SGHTA, CDR2 FQGNSA. The CDR3 totals 14 residues. Trimming removed 1 base at V and 3 bases at J, with 10 bases between. The CDR3 DNA is TGTGCCAGCAGCTTAGAGGCTAGCGTCTACGAGCAGTACTTC. It encodes CASSLEASVYEQYF. The entire variable domain, with the rest obtained from reference TRBV7-2 and TRBJ2-7, is as follows: GAGVSQSPSNKVTEKGKDVELRCDPISGHTALYWYRQSLGQGLEFLIYFQGNSAPDKSGLPSDRFSAERTGGSVSTLTIQRTQQEDSAVYLCASSLEASVYEQYFGPGTRLTVT.

This chain connects TRBV9 to TRBJ1-4; D is uncertain. V lost 0 bases and J lost 4, with 7 bases in between. This CDR3 has 14 residues. CDR1 is SGDLS and CDR2 is YYNGEE in the germline V gene. DNA for the CDR3: TGTGCCAGCAGCGTAGGAACCTATAATGAAAAACTGTTTTTT. This codes for CASSVGTYNEKLFF.

Worth noting for this clonotype: Possible read error: a much larger clone is one base away. The chain is built from TRBV24-1 and TRBJ2-5; 8 bases map to TRBD1. The CDR3 totals 15 residues. From germline, CDR1 is KGHDR and CDR2 SFDVKD. CDR3 nucleotides: TGTGCCACCAGTGATTTCCCGACAGGGGCCTACGAGCAGTGCTTC. The encoded protein is CATSDFPTGAYEQCF.

CDR3: CASSHYHWTDNEQFF. CDR3 bases: TGCGCCAGCAGCCACTACCATTGGACCGACAATGAGCAGTTCTTC. V is TRBV4-3 and J is TRBJ2-1; no definite D call. CDR3 size: 15 residues. Trimming took 3 bases from V and 5 from J, leaving 14 bases between them. Germline CDR1 is LGHNA and CDR2 is YSLEER.

Turning to this clonotype: One junction end disagrees with the germline gene, perhaps due to a read error. In DNA form, the CDR3 reads TGTGCCAGCAGTTGGGGGGGGCTAAGCACAGATACGGAGTATTTT. The encoded protein is CASSWGGLSTDTEYF. This chain connects TRBV12-3 or TRBV12-4 to TRBJ2-3; perhaps TRBD2 as D (7 bases). This CDR3 region has 15 residues.

The chain links TRBV6-2 or TRBV6-3 to TRBJ2-1; 11 bases match TRBD1. Looked up from germline, CDR1 is MNHEY and CDR2 is SVGEGT. This CDR3 comprises 15 residues. V gave up 7 bases and J gave up 1 base; unmatched junction bases: 3. CDR3 DNA: TGTGCCAGCAAAGGGACAGGGGGGTCCTACAATGAGCAGTTCTTC. It is translated as CASKGTGGSYNEQFF.

Comments on this clonotype: At one end, the junction sequence differs from germline, possibly due to a read error. The chain joins TRBV6-1 to TRBJ2-1, with D perhaps TRBD2 (6 bases). The CDR3 is 15 residues long. Germline V gives CDR1 MNHNS, CDR2 SASEGT. DNA for the CDR3: TGTGCCAGCGTAAAGCCCGGCGCGGGATACAATGAGCGGTTCTTC. This sequence encodes CASVKPGAGYNERFF.

This clonotype was seen repeatedly, ten times or more. The chain combines TRBV24-1 with TRBJ2-4; no reliable D call. CDR1 is KGHDR, CDR2 SFDVKD, per germline. The CDR3 covers 13 residues. V dropped 5 bases and J dropped 0 bases, with 4 bases sitting between them. The CDR3 coding sequence is TGTGCCACCAGTGGTAGAGCCAAAAACATTCAGTACTTC. Its protein product is CATSGRAKNIQYF.

This clonotype was observed a handful of times. The chain combines TRBV12-3 or TRBV12-4 with TRBJ2-7, with a tentative D call TRBD1 (5 bases). V lost 4 bases to trimming and J lost 2 bases, with 12 bases between them. This CDR3 has 14 amino acids. The CDR3 DNA sequence: TGTGCCAGCAGTTGGGGCCCCTCCGCCTACGAGCAGTACTTC. As protein: CASSWGPSAYEQYF.

The chain links TRBV12-3 or TRBV12-4 to TRBJ2-1; D remains unclear. The J call may not be correct, given that the DNA end is closer to TRBJ2-7. CDR3 length: 14 amino acids. CDR3 region: CASSPDPTCYEQYF. The CDR3 DNA sequence: TGTGCCAGCAGCCCCGATCCGACTTGTTACGAGCAGTACTTC.

The chain carries TRBV7-9 and TRBJ2-1; possible D gene TRBD2, 5 bases. There are 15 residues in the CDR3. V lost 4 bases, J lost 0 bases, and 10 bases lay in between. Germline CDR1 SEHNR, CDR2 FQNEAQ (reference sequence). Here the CDR3 reads CASSSGLSSYNEQFF. The CDR3 DNA reads as TGTGCCAGCAGCTCCGGACTGAGCTCCTACAATGAGCAGTTCTTC. Combining the CDR3 with reference TRBV7-9 and TRBJ2-1 gives the whole variable domain DTGVSQNPRHKITKRGQNVTFRCDPISEHNRLYWYRQTLGQGPEFLTYFQNEAQLEKSRLLSDRFSAERPKGSFSTLEIQRTEQGDSAMYLCASSSGLSSYNEQFFGPGTRLTVL.

The sample holds a few counts of this clonotype. The V and J genes are TRBV6-4 and TRBJ1-1; possible D gene TRBD1, 5 bases. Germline V gene data show CDR1 as MRHNA and CDR2 as SNTAGT. The CDR3 has 16 amino acids. The ends were cut back, 2 bases at V and 3 bases at J, with 16 bases in the middle. CDR3 loop: CASSDPRQGKDTEAFF. The CDR3 DNA follows: TGTGCCAGCAGTGACCCTCGGCAGGGTAAGGACACTGAAGCTTTCTTT.

This clonotype was counted ten times or more. This CDR3 reads CASSARTGGENEKLFF. The CDR3 region has the DNA TGCGCCAGCAGTGCTCGGACAGGGGGCGAAAATGAAAAACTGTTTTTT. This chain connects TRBV10-2 to TRBJ1-4; TRBD1 agrees at 11 bases. With 4 bases clipped from V and 5 bases from J, the junction kept 6 bases outside the gene matches. CDR3 length equals 16 residues. Germline assignment: CDR1 WSHSY and CDR2 SAAADI.

The rearrangement uses TRBV7-6 and TRBJ1-4, with D unresolved. This CDR3 is 15 amino acids long. Looked up from germline, CDR1 is SGHVS and CDR2 is FNYEAQ. V was cut by 1 base and J by 6 bases, with 12 bases left in between. CDR3 nucleotide sequence: TGTGCCAGCAGCTTAGAGGGCAGATTCGATGAAAAACTGTTTTTT. This encodes CASSLEGRFDEKLFF.

V usage is TRBV4-3 and J usage is TRBJ2-3, with D possibly TRBD2 on 5 matching bases. The CDR3 contains 16 residues. CDR1 is LGHNA and CDR2 is YSLEER in the germline V gene. Trimming took off 0 bases at V and 6 bases at J, with 16 bases between the two ends. CDR3 residues: CASSQEADFPTDTQYF. The CDR3 nucleotides are TGCGCCAGCAGCCAAGAAGCGGATTTTCCCACGGATACGCAGTATTTT.

At least ten counts were recorded for this clonotype. The chain joins TRBV7-2 to TRBJ2-5; 9 bases line up with TRBD1. CDR3 length: 14 amino acids. Germline CDR1 reads SGHTA; CDR2 reads FQGNSA. The trim removed 3 bases at V and 5 bases at J, leaving 4 bases unmatched. Here the CDR3 reads CASSFGTGFETQYF. CDR3 nucleotide sequence: TGTGCCAGCAGCTTCGGGACAGGGTTTGAGACCCAGTACTTC. The full variable domain, completed using reference TRBV7-2 and TRBJ2-5, is GAGVSQSPSNKVTEKGKDVELRCDPISGHTALYWYRQSLGQGLEFLIYFQGNSAPDKSGLPSDRFSAERTGGSVSTLTIQRTQQEDSAVYLCASSFGTGFETQYFGPGTRLLVL.